This TCR beta chain stems from a study of early T cells in non-severe SARS-CoV-2 infection (dated by TCRdb to 2020 to 2022). Background on the whole study: Bulk RNA from unsorted whole blood was used for TCR sequencing, so alpha and beta chains could not be paired. What the work shows at the level of the full study, not this receptor alone: VDJdb matching was skewed toward anti-spike CD8 responses, so virus-specific expansions were likely underestimated and private and CD4 specificities were missed.

Libraries were constructed by 5' RACE. Sequencing instrument: NextSeq 500. Unique molecular identifiers were attached to individual cDNA molecules in the TCR library protocol so that sequencing error and PCR bias could be corrected. Both TCR alpha and beta chains were sequenced, and tight co-correlation was observed between alpha and beta sequence abundances in each sample. Per the original workflow: Decombinator V4 was used to annotate the V gene, J gene and CDR3 of the TCR sequences. TCRs were defined as expanded if a significant change between any two time points was detected under a Poisson model with p below 0.0001. TCR abundances were normalised to the total number of TCRs sequenced in each sample and reported as counts per million. TRAV1-2 paired with TRAJ12, TRAJ20 or TRAJ33 defined MAIT TCRs, while TRAV10 paired with TRAJ18 defined iNKT TCRs. VDJdb, accessed 1 November 2021, was searched for CMV, EBV and SARS-CoV-2 annotated TCRs, excluding TCRs annotated for multiple antigens. TCRdb itself trimmed the public reads at Q25 with fastp, ran MiXCR and retained productive beta chains. Rows merge per CDR3 protein into single entries with the most common DNA and genes. None of the V and J calls come from the authors' own analysis; TCRdb made them. Across this sample there are approximately 67,000 distinct CDR3 sequences, with 11% seen only once. Of the sample, approximately 4.2% falls within the top ten clones.

The study was a case-control design nested within a healthcare worker cohort in London, UK, with weekly nasopharyngeal swab PCR tests and blood sampling. Between 23 and 31 March 2020, the week of the UK lockdown, healthcare workers were enrolled and then followed up weekly for as long as 16 weeks. Trimming takes 2 bases from V and 3 bases from J, and the germline ends sit 11 bases apart. From the cysteine up to the phenylalanine, the CDR3 has a length of 15 residues. Only the CDR3 region is kept as DNA, spanning 45 bases read in frame from base 1. From the germline V gene, CDR1 is SGDLS and CDR2 is YYNGEE. Ten or more counts support this clonotype. This receptor's antigen is unknown. Base-call qualities are not available, and no considerably larger clone is one nucleotide away.

This TCR was sampled from an adult who was a healthcare worker with PCR-confirmed SARS-CoV-2 infection or an uninfected control (not recorded which). The chain is encoded by TRBV9 joined to TRBJ2-2, with no D gene named confidently. Sequenced: whole blood. At the DNA level, the sequence is TGTGCCAGCAGCGTCACTGGGCTGGACACCGGGGAGCTGTTTTTT. Its product reads: CASSVTGLDTGELFF.